This TCR beta chain derives from a study of cytomegalovirus exposure and HLA in healthy donors. Across the study: Genetic ancestry analysis placed about 76% of the 398 donors that were genotyped in the Caucasian-associated cluster. Study-wide points: There were 150 to 200 TCR beta chains listed as cytomegalovirus-associated. Productive status was seen about 87% or about 30% of the time for most TCR beta V segments in an earlier analysis.

A word on this clone: What it binds is not known.

Trimming at V came to 1 base and at J to 0 bases, leaving 4 bases not matched to a gene. Looked up from germline, CDR1 is MNHEY and CDR2 is SMNVEV (reference sequence). The CDR3 sequence is 16 residues long. 13 Jbeta primers and 60 Vbeta primers were used for the PCR. Clones were sequenced by immunoSEQ multiplex PCR, and TCRdb holds only the in-frame ones, with some missing. The table includes 100,000 to 130,000 clones, roughly 73% detected once. The sequenced sample was PBMCs. The clonotype was recovered from a man aged 30 to 39 in good health and CMV-seronegative. This sequence joins TRBV27 and TRBJ2-3; 7 bases are shared with TRBD2. The CDR3 DNA is TGTGCCAGCAGTTTATTAAGCGGGACTAGCACAGATACGCAGTATTTT. It translates to CASSLLSGTSTDTQYF.